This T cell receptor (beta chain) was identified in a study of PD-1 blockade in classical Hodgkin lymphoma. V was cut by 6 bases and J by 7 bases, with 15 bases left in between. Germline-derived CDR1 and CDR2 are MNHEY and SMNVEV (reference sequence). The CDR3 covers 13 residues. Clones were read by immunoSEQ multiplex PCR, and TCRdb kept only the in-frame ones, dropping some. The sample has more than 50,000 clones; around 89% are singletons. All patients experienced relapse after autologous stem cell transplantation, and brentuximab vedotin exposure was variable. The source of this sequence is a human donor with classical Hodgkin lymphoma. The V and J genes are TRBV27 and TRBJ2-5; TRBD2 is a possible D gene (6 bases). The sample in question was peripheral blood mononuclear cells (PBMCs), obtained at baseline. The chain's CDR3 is CASRPGLATTQYF. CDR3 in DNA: TGTGCCAGCAGACCGGGACTGGCAACGACCCAGTACTTC.